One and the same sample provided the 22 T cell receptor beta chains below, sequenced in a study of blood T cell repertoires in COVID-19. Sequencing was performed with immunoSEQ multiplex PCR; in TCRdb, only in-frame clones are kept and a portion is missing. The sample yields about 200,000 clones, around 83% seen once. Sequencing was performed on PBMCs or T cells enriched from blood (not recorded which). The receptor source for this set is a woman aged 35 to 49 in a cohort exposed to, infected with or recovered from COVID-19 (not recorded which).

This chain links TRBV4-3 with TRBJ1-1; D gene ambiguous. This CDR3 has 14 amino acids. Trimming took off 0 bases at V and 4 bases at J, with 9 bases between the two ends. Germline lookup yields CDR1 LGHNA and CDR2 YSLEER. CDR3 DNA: TGCGCCAGCAGCCAAGATGTCGGGTCCACTGAAGCTTTCTTT. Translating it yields CASSQDVGSTEAFF.

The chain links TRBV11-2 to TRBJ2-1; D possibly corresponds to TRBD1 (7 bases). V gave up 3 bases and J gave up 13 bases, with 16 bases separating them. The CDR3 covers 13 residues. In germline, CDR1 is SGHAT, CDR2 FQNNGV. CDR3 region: CASSFGPGGIQFF. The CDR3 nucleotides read TGTGCCAGCAGCTTTGGCCCAGGGGGGATTCAGTTCTTC.

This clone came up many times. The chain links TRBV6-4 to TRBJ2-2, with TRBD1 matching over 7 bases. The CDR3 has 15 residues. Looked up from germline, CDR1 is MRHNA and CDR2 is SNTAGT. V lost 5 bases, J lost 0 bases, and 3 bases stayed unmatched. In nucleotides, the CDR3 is TGTGCCAGCAGTCGGGACAGCGCGAACACCGGGGAGCTGTTTTTT. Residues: CASSRDSANTGELFF.

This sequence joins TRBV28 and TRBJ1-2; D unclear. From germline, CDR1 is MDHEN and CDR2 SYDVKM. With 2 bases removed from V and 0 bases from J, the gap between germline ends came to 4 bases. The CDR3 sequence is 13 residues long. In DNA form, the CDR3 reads TGTGCCAGCAGTTTAACAGCTAACTATGGCTACACCTTC. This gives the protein CASSLTANYGYTF.

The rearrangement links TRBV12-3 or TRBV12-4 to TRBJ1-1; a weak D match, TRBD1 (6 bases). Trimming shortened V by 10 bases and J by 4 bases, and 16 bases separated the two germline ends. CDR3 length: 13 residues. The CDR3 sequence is CAMSAGGLTEAFF. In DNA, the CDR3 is TGTGCCATGAGCGCTGGGGGCCTCACTGAAGCTTTCTTT.

This chain's CDR3 is CASSPDYYQPQHF. The CDR3, as DNA: TGTGCCAGCAGCCCTGACTATTATCAGCCCCAGCATTTT. The chain couples TRBV12-3 or TRBV12-4 to TRBJ1-5; no reliable D call. The V and J ends lost 6 bases and 5 bases respectively, with 11 bases between them. This CDR3 is built from 13 residues.

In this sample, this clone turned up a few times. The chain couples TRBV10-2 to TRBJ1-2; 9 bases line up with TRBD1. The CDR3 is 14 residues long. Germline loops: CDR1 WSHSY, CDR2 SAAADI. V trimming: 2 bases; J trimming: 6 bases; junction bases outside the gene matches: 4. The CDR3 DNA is TGCGCCAGCAGTGAGCACAGGGGGCTAGATGGCTACACCTTC. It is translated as CASSEHRGLDGYTF.

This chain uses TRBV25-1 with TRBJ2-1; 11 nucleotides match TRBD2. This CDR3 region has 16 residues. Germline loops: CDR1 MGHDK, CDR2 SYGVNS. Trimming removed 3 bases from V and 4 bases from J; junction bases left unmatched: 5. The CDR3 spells CASSDSSGGHYNEQFF. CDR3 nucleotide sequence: TGTGCCAGCAGTGATTCTAGCGGGGGGCATTACAATGAGCAGTTCTTC.

CDR3 protein: CASSPSPAGGPYEQYF. In nucleotides, the CDR3 is TGTGCCAGCAGCCCTTCCCCAGCGGGAGGACCCTACGAGCAGTACTTC. The V gene is TRBV7-6, the J gene TRBJ2-7; TRBD2 aligns across 9 bases. After removal of 5 bases from V and 2 bases from J, the junction contained 10 bases not matched to a gene. The CDR3 extends over 16 amino acids. The germline gives CDR1 SGHVS, CDR2 FNYEAQ. The whole variable domain, filled in from reference TRBV7-6 and TRBJ2-7, reads GAGVSQSPRYKVTKRGQDVALRCDPISGHVSLYWYRQALGQGPEFLTYFNYEAQQDKSGLPNDRFSAERPEGSISTLTIQRTEQRDSAMYRCASSPSPAGGPYEQYFGPGTRLTVT.

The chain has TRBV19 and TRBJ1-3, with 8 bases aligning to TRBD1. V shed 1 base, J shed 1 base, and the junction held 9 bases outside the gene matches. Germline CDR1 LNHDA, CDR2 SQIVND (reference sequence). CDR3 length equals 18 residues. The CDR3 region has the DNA TGTGCCAGTAGTATAGGTCCAGGGGGCTCGGCTTCTGGAAACACCATATATTTT. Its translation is CASSIGPGGSASGNTIYF. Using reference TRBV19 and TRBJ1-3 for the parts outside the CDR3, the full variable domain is DGGITQSPKYLFRKEGQNVTLSCEQNLNHDAMYWYRQDPGQGLRLIYYSQIVNDFQKGDIAEGYSVSREKKESFPLTVTSAQKNPTAFYLCASSIGPGGSASGNTIYFGEGSWLTVV.

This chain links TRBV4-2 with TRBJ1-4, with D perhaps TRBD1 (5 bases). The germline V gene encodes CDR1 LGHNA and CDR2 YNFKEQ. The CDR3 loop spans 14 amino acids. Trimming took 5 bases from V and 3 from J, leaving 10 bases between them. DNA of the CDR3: TGTGCCAGCAGCAGGGCAGGGTCTAATGAAAAACTGTTTTTT. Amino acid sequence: CASSRAGSNEKLFF.

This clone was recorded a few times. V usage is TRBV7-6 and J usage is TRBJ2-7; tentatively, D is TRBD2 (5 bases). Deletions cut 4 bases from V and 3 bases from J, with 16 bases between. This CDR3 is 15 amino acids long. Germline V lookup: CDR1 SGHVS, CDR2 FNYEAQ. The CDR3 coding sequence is TGTGCCAGCAGCTCCTTTGGCGGGCGGAGCTACGAGCAGTACTTC. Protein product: CASSSFGGRSYEQYF.

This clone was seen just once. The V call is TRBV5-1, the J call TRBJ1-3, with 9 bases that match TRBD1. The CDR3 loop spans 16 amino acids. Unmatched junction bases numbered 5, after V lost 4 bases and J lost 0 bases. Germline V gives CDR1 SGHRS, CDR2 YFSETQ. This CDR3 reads CASSNRDRASGNTIYF. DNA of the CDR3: TGCGCCAGCAGCAACCGGGACAGGGCCTCTGGAAACACCATATATTTT.

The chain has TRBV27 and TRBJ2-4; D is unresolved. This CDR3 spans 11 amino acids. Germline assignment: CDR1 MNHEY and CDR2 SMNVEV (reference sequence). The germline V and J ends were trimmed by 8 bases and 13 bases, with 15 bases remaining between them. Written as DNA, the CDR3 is TGTGCCAGCGGAGTCTCGACGTTACAGTACTTC. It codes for CASGVSTLQYF.

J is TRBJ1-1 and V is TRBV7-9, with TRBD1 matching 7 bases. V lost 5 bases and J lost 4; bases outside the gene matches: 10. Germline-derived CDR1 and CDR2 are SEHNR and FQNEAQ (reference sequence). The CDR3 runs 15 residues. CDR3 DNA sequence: TGTGCCAGCAGCGACTTACAGGGGAAGGGCACTGAAGCTTTCTTT. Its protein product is CASSDLQGKGTEAFF.

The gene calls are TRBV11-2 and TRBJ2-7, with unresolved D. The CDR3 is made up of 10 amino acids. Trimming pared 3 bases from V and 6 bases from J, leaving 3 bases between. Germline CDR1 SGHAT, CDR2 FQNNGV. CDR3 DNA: TGTGCCAGCAGCTTCGGCGAGCAGTACTTC. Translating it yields CASSFGEQYF. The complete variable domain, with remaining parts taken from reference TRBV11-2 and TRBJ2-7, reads EAGVAQSPRYKIIEKRQSVAFWCNPISGHATLYWYQQILGQGPKLLIQFQNNGVVDDSQLPKDRFSAERLKGVDSTLKIQPAKLEDSAVYLCASSFGEQYFGPGTRLTVT.

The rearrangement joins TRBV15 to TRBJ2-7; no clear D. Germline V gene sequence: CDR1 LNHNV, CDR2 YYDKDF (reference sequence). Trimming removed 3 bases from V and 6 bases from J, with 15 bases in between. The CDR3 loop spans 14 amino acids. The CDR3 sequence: CATSRVRDWSEQYF. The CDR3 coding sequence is TGTGCCACCAGCAGGGTTAGAGACTGGAGCGAGCAGTACTTC.

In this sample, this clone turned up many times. DNA of the CDR3: TGTGCCAGCATCCCAGGGCGCAGTGAGCAGTTCTTC. Residues: CASIPGRSEQFF. The chain has TRBV2 and TRBJ2-1; maybe TRBD1 (5 bases). Trimming left V 7 bases short and J 9 bases short, with 13 bases between. Germline CDR1 SNHLY, CDR2 FYNNEI. The CDR3 spans 12 residues.

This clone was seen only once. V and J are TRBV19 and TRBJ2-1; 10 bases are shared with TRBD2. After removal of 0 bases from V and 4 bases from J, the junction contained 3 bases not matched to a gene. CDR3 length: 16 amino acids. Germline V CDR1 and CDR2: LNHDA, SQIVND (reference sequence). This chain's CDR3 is CASSIEAGGPYNEQFF. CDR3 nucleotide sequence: TGTGCCAGTAGTATAGAAGCGGGAGGGCCTTACAATGAGCAGTTCTTC.

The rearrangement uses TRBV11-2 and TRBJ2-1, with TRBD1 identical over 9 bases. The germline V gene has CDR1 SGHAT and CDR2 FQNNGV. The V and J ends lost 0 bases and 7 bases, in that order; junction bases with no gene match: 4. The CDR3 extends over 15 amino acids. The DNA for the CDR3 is TGTGCCAGCAGCTTAGATCTCGGGACAGGGAATGAGCAGTTCTTC. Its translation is CASSLDLGTGNEQFF.

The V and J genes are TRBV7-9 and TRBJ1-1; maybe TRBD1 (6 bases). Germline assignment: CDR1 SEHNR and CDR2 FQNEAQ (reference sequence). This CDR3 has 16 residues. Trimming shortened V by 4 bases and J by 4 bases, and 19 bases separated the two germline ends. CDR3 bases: TGTGCCAGCAGCTCAACGAACAGGGTTGTGGGCACTGAAGCTTTCTTT. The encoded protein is CASSSTNRVVGTEAFF.

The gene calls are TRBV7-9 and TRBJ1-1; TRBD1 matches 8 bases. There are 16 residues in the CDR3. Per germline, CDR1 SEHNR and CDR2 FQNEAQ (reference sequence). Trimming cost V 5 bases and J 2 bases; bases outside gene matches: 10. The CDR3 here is CASSLGQGPGNTEAFF. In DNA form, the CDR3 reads TGTGCCAGCAGCCTTGGACAGGGACCCGGAAACACTGAAGCTTTCTTT.